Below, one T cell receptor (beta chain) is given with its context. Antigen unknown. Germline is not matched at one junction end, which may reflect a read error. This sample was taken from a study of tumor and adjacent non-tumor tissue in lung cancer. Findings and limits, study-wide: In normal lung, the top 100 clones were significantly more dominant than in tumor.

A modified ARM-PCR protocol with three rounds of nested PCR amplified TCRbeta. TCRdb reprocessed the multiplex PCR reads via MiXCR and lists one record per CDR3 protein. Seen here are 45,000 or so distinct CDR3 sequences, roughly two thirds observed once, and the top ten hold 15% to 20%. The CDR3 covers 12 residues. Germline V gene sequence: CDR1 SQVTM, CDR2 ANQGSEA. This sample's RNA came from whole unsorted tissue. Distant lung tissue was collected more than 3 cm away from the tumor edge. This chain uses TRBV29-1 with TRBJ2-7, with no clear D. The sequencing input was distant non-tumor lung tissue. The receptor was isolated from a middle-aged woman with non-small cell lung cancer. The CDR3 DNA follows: TGTAGCCTGCCCTGGGCCAACGGCGAGCAGTACTTC. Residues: CSLPWANGEQYF.